The present TCR beta chain was sequenced within a study of tumour-infiltrating T cells in Burkitt lymphoma. Study-level information: This cohort included all epidemiological subtypes of Burkitt lymphoma.

Data came from immunoSEQ multiplex PCR; TCRdb stores just in-frame clones and leaves some out. The sample holds more than 40,000 clones, around a third seen once. Germline V lookup: CDR1 LNHNV, CDR2 YYDKDF (reference sequence). The CDR3 runs 14 residues. Trimming left V 2 bases short and J 1 base short, with 8 bases between. The gene calls are TRBV15 and TRBJ2-5; tentative D call: TRBD1 (5 bases). Sequenced sample: tumor tissue. This TCR derives from a human donor with Burkitt lymphoma. The CDR3 sequence: CATSRQGVQETQYF. CDR3 in DNA: TGTGCCACCAGCAGACAGGGCGTCCAAGAGACCCAGTACTTC.